The next 11 T cell receptor beta chains were all read from a single sample in a study of T cell responses to AZD1222 COVID-19 vaccine. Profiling relied on immunoSEQ multiplex PCR, and the TCRdb table lists in-frame clones only, not all of them. The table includes about 49,000 clones, about 80% detected once. This specimen was peripheral blood, taken on day 0 of AZD1222 vaccination. These receptors came from an adult in good health.

This chain links TRBV5-1 with TRBJ1-2; tentatively, D is TRBD1 (5 bases). V gave up 0 bases and J gave up 4 bases, with 7 bases separating them. Germline assignment: CDR1 SGHRS and CDR2 YFSETQ. The CDR3 extends over 13 amino acids. The CDR3 spells CASSLATVYGYTF. The CDR3 DNA sequence: TGCGCCAGCAGCTTGGCGACAGTCTATGGCTACACCTTC.

This CDR3 reads CASSQGRDSSPLHF. The CDR3 DNA sequence: TGTGCCAGCAGCCAAGGTCGAGATAGTTCACCCCTCCACTTT. The chain joins TRBV3-1 (or the pseudogene TRBV3-2) to TRBJ1-6; D gene unclear. The CDR3 covers 14 residues. Trimming left V 1 base short and J 9 bases short, with 10 bases between. The germline CDR1 and CDR2 sequences are LGHDT and YNNKEL (reference sequence).

The chain couples TRBV28 to TRBJ1-2, with a tentative D call TRBD1 (6 bases). V lost 8 bases and J 8 bases, leaving 12 bases between the germline ends. The CDR3 totals 11 residues. Germline V gene sequence: CDR1 MDHEN, CDR2 SYDVKM. In nucleotides, the CDR3 is TGTGCCAGCTTCGGGGGCCAGGGCTACACCTTC. It yields the protein CASFGGQGYTF.

V usage is TRBV3-1 (or the pseudogene TRBV3-2) and J usage is TRBJ1-1; D gene uncertain. The length of the CDR3 is 13 residues. Between the trimmed V and J ends, which lost 1 base and 5 bases, there was a span of 8 bases. The germline gives CDR1 LGHDT, CDR2 YNNKEL (reference sequence). The CDR3 DNA follows: TGTGCCAGCAGCCAAGCATTGACAACTGAAGCTTTCTTT. It yields the protein CASSQALTTEAFF.

V and J are TRBV10-3 and TRBJ2-2; D is uncertain. V dropped 7 bases and J dropped 5 bases, with 11 bases sitting between them. In germline, CDR1 is ENHRY, CDR2 SYGVKD. The CDR3 totals 13 residues. Here the CDR3 reads CAIKRGETGELFF. For the CDR3, the DNA is TGTGCCATCAAGCGAGGCGAGACCGGGGAGCTGTTTTTT.

The sample holds one count of this clone. The J gene is TRBJ2-7, the V gene TRBV6-5; 7 bases are a match to TRBD1. Germline V gene data show CDR1 as MNHEY and CDR2 as SVGAGI. The CDR3 spans 14 residues. V was clipped by 2 bases and J by 3 bases; unmatched bases: 4. This CDR3 reads CASSYRWDSYEQYF. For the CDR3, the DNA is TGTGCCAGCAGTTACCGATGGGACAGCTACGAGCAGTACTTC.

The CDR3 protein is CATSQGGGYGYTF. CDR3 nucleotide sequence: TGTGCCACCAGTCAAGGGGGCGGCTATGGCTACACCTTC. The rearrangement uses TRBV24-1 and TRBJ1-2; 7 nucleotides agree with TRBD1. From germline, CDR1 is KGHDR and CDR2 SFDVKD. CDR3 length equals 13 residues. The V and J ends lost 6 bases and 4 bases, in that order; junction bases with no gene match: 4.

The rearrangement links TRBV11-1 to TRBJ1-6; D is undetermined. V shed 0 bases and J shed 8 bases, with 5 bases lying between them. This CDR3 contains 13 residues. Germline V CDR1 and CDR2: SGHAT, FQDESV (reference sequence). The CDR3 coding sequence is TGTGCCAGCAGCTTAGCGGTTGATTCACCCCTCCACTTT. This gives the protein CASSLAVDSPLHF.

The chain uses TRBV28 and TRBJ1-4; D is possibly TRBD1 (5 bases). Germline V gives CDR1 MDHEN, CDR2 SYDVKM. V was shortened by 3 bases and J by 3 bases, with 11 bases between the two germline ends. This CDR3 comprises 15 residues. CDR3 region: CASSFAGVANEKLFF. CDR3 nucleotide sequence: TGTGCCAGCAGTTTCGCGGGGGTAGCTAATGAAAAACTGTTTTTT. Combining the CDR3 with reference TRBV28 and TRBJ1-4 gives the whole variable domain DVKVTQSSRYLVKRTGEKVFLECVQDMDHENMFWYRQDPGLGLRLIYFSYDVKMKEKGDIPEGYSVSREKKERFSLILESASTNQTSMYLCASSFAGVANEKLFFGSGTQLSVL.

Note on this clone: Other DNA sequences of this sample code for an identical CDR3. The chain has TRBV5-1 and TRBJ1-2, with a tentative D call TRBD1 (6 bases). The length of the CDR3 is 12 residues. V was clipped by 7 bases and J by 7 bases, with 14 bases between them. Germline CDR1 is SGHRS and CDR2 is YFSETQ. DNA of the CDR3: TGCGCCAGCTCCCAGGGGCTGGGTGGCTACACCTTC. Protein: CASSQGLGGYTF. Together with reference TRBV5-1 and TRBJ1-2, the CDR3 gives the full variable domain: KAGVTQTPRYLIKTRGQQVTLSCSPISGHRSVSWYQQTPGQGLQFLFEYFSETQRNKGNFPGRFSGRQFSNSRSEMNVSTLELGDSALYLCASSQGLGGYTFGSGTRLTVV.

The chain uses TRBV15 and TRBJ1-3; D is unresolved. V gave up 0 bases and J gave up 5 bases, with 20 bases separating them. The CDR3 extends over 18 amino acids. From germline, CDR1 is LNHNV and CDR2 YYDKDF (reference sequence). The CDR3 DNA follows: TGTGCCACCAGCAGAGATTATCCCATCACGGATCCTAGAAACACCATATATTTT. Translation gives CATSRDYPITDPRNTIYF.